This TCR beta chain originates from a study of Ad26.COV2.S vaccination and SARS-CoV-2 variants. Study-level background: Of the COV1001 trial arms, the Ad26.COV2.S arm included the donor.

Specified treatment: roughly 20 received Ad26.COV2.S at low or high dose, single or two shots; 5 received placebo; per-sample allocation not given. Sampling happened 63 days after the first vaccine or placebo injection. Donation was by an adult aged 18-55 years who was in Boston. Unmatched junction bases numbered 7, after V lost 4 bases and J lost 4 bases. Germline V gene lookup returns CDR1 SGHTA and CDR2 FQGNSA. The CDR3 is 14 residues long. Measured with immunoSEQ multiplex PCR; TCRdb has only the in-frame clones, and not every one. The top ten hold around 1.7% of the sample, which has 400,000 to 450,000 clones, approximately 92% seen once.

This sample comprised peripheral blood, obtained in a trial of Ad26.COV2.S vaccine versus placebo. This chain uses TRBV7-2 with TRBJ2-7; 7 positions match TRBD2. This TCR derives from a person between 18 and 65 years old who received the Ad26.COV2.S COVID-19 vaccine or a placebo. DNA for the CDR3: TGTGCCAGCAGCTCCTACGCGGGGGTATACGAGCAGTACTTC. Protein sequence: CASSSYAGVYEQYF.